This T cell receptor (beta chain) was captured by sequencing in a study of T-cell reconstitution after alpha-beta-depleted transplantation in children. During its preparation, the TCRbeta library received unique molecular identifiers. TCRdb analysed the PCR reads with MiXCR anew, one entry per CDR3 protein. The sample carries about 610,000 distinct CDR3 sequences, 10% to 13% recorded once. This CDR3 is built from 15 residues. V was trimmed by 5 bases and J by 1 base, leaving 14 bases between them. V and J are TRBV12-3 or TRBV12-4 and TRBJ1-1, with TRBD1 as a possible D gene (6 bases). Sequenced here: PBMCs from the stem cell graft donor, sampled from the stem cell graft. The TCR was taken from a human donor who donated a stem cell graft to a child with acute myeloid leukemia. CDR3 loop: CASSRGGGRNTEAFF. The CDR3 DNA sequence: TGTGCCAGCAGTAGGGGGGGCGGACGGAACACTGAAGCTTTCTTT.